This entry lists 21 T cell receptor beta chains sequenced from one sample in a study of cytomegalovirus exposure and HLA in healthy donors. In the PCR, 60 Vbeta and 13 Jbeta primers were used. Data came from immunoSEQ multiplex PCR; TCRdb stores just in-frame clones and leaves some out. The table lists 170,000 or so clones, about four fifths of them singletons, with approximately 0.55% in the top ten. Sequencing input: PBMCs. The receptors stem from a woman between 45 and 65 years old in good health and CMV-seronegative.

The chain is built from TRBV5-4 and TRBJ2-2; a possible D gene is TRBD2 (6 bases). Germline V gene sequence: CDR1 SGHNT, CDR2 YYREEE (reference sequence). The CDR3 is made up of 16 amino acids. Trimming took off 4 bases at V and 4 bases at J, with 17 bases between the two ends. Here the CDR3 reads CASSLDFGGGTGELFF. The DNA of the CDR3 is TGTGCCAGCAGCCTGGATTTCGGGGGAGGCACCGGGGAGCTGTTTTTT.

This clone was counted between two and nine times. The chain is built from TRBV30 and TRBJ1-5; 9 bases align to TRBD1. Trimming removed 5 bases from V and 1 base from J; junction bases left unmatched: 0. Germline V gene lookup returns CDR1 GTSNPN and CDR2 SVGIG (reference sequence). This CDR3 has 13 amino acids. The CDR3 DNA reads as TGTGCCTGGGGACAGGGGAGCAATCAGCCCCAGCATTTT. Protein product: CAWGQGSNQPQHF. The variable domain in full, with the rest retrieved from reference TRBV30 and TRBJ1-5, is SQTIHQWPATLVQPVGSPLSLECTVEGTSNPNLYWYRQAAGRGLQLLFYSVGIGQISSEVPQNLSASRPQDRQFILSSKKLLLSDSGFYLCAWGQGSNQPQHFGDGTRLSIL.

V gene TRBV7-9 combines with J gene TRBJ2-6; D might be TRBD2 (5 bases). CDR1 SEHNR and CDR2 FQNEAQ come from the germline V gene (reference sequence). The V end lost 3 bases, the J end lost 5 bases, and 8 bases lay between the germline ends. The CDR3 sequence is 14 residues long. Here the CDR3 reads CASSFGIWANVLTF. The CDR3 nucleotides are TGTGCCAGCAGCTTCGGGATCTGGGCCAACGTCCTGACTTTC. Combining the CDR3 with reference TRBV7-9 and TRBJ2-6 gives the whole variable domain DTGVSQNPRHKITKRGQNVTFRCDPISEHNRLYWYRQTLGQGPEFLTYFQNEAQLEKSRLLSDRFSAERPKGSFSTLEIQRTEQGDSAMYLCASSFGIWANVLTFGAGSRLTVL.

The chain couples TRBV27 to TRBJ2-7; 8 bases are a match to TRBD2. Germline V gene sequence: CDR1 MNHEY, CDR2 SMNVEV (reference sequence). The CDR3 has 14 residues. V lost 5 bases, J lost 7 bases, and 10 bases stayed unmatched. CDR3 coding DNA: TGTGCCAGCAGTCCCGGTGTAGCGGGAAGGGAGCAGTACTTC. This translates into CASSPGVAGREQYF.

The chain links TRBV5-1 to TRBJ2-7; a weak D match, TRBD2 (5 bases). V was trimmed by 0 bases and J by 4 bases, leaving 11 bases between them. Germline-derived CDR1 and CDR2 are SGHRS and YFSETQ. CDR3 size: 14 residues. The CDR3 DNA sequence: TGCGCCAGCAGCTTGGGAGGGTTAGTTTACGAGCAGTACTTC. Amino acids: CASSLGGLVYEQYF.

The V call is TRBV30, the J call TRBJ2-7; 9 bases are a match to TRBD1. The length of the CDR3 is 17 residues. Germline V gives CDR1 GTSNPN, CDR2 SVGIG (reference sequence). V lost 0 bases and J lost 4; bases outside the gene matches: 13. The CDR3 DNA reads TGTGCCTGGAGTGTCTTCCCGGGACAGGGTTCACCATACGAGCAGTACTTC. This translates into CAWSVFPGQGSPYEQYF.

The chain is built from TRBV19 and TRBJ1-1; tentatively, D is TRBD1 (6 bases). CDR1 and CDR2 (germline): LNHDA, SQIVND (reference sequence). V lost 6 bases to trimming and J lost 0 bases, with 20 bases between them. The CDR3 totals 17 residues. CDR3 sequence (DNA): TGTGCCAGTAGCCCCCTAGGGGGTGAGGGGATGAACACTGAAGCTTTCTTT. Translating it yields CASSPLGGEGMNTEAFF.

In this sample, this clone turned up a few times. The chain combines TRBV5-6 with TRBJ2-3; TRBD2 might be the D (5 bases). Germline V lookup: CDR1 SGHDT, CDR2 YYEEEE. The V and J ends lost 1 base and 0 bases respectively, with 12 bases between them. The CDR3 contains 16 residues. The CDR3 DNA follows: TGTGCCAGCAGCTTGCTAGCCTTAGCTAGCACAGATACGCAGTATTTT. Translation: CASSLLALASTDTQYF.

The CDR3 sequence: CATSRLYLAGNEQFF. CDR3 DNA: TGTGCCACCAGCAGACTTTACCTAGCGGGTAATGAGCAGTTCTTC. The chain links TRBV15 to TRBJ2-1; 8 nucleotides match TRBD2. The germline gives CDR1 LNHNV, CDR2 YYDKDF (reference sequence). Germline trimming cut 2 bases from V and 7 bases from J; bases unmatched to any gene: 7. The CDR3 has 15 amino acids.

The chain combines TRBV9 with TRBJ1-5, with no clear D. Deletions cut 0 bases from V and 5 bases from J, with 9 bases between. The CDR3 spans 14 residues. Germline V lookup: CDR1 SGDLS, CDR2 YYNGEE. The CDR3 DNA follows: TGTGCCAGCAGCGTAGGGCGGGGTCATCAGCCCCAGCATTTT. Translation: CASSVGRGHQPQHF.

CDR3: CAGTQATDTQYF. The CDR3 region has the DNA TGTGCCGGAACCCAGGCCACAGATACGCAGTATTTT. J is TRBJ2-3 and V is TRBV2; no definite D call. Trimming removed 11 bases at V and 2 bases at J, with 11 bases between. Germline V CDR1 and CDR2: SNHLY, FYNNEI. The length of the CDR3 is 12 residues. Using reference TRBV2 and TRBJ2-3 for the parts outside the CDR3, the full variable domain is EPEVTQTPSHQVTQMGQEVILRCVPISNHLYFYWYRQILGQKVEFLVSFYNNEISEKSEIFDDQFSVERPDGSNFTLKIRSTKLEDSAMYFCAGTQATDTQYFGPGTRLTVL.

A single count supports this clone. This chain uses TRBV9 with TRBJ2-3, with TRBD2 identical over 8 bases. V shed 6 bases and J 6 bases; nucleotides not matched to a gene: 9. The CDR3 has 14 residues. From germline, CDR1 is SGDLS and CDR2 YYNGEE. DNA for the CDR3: TGTGCCAGCACCCTTCGTAGCGGGAAGGATACGCAGTATTTT. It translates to CASTLRSGKDTQYF.

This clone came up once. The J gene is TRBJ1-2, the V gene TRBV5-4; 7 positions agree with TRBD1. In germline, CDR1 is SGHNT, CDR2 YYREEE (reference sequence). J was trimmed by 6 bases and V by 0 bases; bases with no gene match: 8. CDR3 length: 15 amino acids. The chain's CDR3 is CASSLADRVWDGYTF. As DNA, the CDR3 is TGTGCCAGCAGCTTGGCCGACAGGGTATGGGATGGCTACACCTTC.

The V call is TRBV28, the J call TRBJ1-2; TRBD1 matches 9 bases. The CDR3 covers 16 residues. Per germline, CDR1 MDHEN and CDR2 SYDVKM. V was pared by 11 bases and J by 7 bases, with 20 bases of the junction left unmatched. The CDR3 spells CAAAGQGKEGLFGYTF. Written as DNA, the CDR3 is TGTGCCGCCGCCGGACAGGGGAAGGAGGGGCTATTTGGCTACACCTTC.

In DNA, the CDR3 is TGTGCCAGCAGTTTATTCGGGGGGGCTAATGAAAAACTGTTTTTT. This codes for CASSLFGGANEKLFF. This sequence joins TRBV27 and TRBJ1-4, with a tentative D call TRBD1 (5 bases). With 1 base removed from V and 3 bases from J, the gap between germline ends came to 9 bases. The CDR3 consists of 15 residues. Germline assignment: CDR1 MNHEY and CDR2 SMNVEV (reference sequence).

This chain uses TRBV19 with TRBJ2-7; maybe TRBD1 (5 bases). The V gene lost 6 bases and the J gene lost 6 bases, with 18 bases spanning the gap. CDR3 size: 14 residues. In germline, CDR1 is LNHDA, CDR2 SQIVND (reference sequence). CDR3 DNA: TGTGCCAGTAGCCCTGCGCCAGGGTTTACCGAGCAGTACTTC. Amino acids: CASSPAPGFTEQYF.

The CDR3 loop reads CASSLAPDNQPQHF. The CDR3 DNA sequence: TGTGCCAGCAGCTTAGCACCAGACAATCAGCCCCAGCATTTT. The rearrangement uses TRBV11-2 and TRBJ1-5; D call uncertain. Germline V gene lookup returns CDR1 SGHAT and CDR2 FQNNGV. V dropped 1 base and J dropped 3 bases, with 7 bases sitting between them. CDR3 length: 14 residues. The complete variable domain, with remaining parts taken from reference TRBV11-2 and TRBJ1-5, reads EAGVAQSPRYKIIEKRQSVAFWCNPISGHATLYWYQQILGQGPKLLIQFQNNGVVDDSQLPKDRFSAERLKGVDSTLKIQPAKLEDSAVYLCASSLAPDNQPQHFGDGTRLSIL.

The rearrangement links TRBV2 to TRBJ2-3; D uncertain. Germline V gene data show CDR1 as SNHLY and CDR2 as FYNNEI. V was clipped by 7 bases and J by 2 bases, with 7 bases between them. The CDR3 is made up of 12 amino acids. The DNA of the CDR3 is TGTGCCAGCAAAACAGACACAGATACGCAGTATTTT. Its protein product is CASKTDTDTQYF.

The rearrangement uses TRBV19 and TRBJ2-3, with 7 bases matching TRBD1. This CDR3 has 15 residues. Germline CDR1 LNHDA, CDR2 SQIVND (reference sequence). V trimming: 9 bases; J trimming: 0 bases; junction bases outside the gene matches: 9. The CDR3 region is CASQGTASSTDTQYF. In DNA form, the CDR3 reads TGTGCCAGCCAAGGGACAGCCTCTAGCACAGATACGCAGTATTTT.

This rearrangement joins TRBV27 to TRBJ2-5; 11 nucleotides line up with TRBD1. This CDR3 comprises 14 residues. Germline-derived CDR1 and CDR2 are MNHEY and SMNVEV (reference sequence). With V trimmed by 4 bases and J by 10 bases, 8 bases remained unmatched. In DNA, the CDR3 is TGTGCCAGCAGTTCCGGGACAGGGGGTGGGGGCCAGTACTTC. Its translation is CASSSGTGGGGQYF.

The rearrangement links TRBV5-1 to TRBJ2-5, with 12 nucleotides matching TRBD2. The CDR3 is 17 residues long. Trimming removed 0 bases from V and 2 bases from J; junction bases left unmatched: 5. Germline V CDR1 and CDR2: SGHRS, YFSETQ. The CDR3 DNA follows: TGCGCCAGCAGCTTGGTGTCTAGCGGGGGGGCACAAGAGACCCAGTACTTC. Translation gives CASSLVSSGGAQETQYF.